These 13 T cell receptor beta chains originate from one sample sequenced in a study of control samples from healthy donors and cancer patients. The protocol was immunoSEQ multiplex PCR, while the TCRdb copy is restricted to in-frame clones and leaves out a portion. The sample lists around 99,000 clones, 75% to 95% occurring once. The specimen was blood. These receptors were collected from a human donor in good health. The donor label of this sample is uncertain.

The chain links TRBV24-1 to TRBJ1-2; D gene unclear. CDR3 length: 14 residues. Per the germline V gene, CDR1 is KGHDR and CDR2 is SFDVKD. Deletions cut 5 bases from V and 4 bases from J, with 13 bases between. Here the CDR3 DNA reads TGTGCCACCAGTGGGGCGGGCGAAGGCTATGGCTACACCTTC. The encoded protein is CATSGAGEGYGYTF.

The chain combines TRBV18 with TRBJ2-7; D possibly corresponds to TRBD2 (6 bases). CDR3 size: 15 residues. V gave up 3 bases and J gave up 0 bases, with 12 bases separating them. Per the germline V gene, CDR1 is KGHSH and CDR2 is LQKENI. The CDR3 DNA follows: TGTGCCAGCTCACCGAGGGACGGGAGCTCCTACGAGCAGTACTTC. Its protein is CASSPRDGSSYEQYF.

The V gene is TRBV27, the J gene TRBJ2-3, with D unclear. This CDR3 has 13 amino acids. From germline, CDR1 is MNHEY and CDR2 SMNVEV (reference sequence). V lost 0 bases and J 3 bases, leaving 4 bases between the germline ends. In nucleotides, the CDR3 is TGTGCCAGCAGTTTATCGGGGACAGATACGCAGTATTTT. Protein sequence: CASSLSGTDTQYF.

This chain connects TRBV3-1 (or the pseudogene TRBV3-2) to TRBJ2-2; D perhaps matches TRBD2 (7 bases). CDR1 and CDR2 (germline): LGHDT, YNNKEL (reference sequence). Trimming pared 6 bases from V and 5 bases from J, leaving 10 bases between. This CDR3 region has 13 residues. As DNA, the CDR3 is TGTGCCAGCAGACAGGGAGGGACCGGGGAGCTGTTTTTT. It yields the protein CASRQGGTGELFF.

The chain combines TRBV6-2 or TRBV6-3 with TRBJ2-1; weak D call: TRBD1 (6 bases). There are 14 residues in the CDR3. V shed 0 bases and J shed 7 bases, with 10 bases lying between them. Germline assignment: CDR1 MNHEY and CDR2 SVGEGT. CDR3 in amino acids: CASSYSGHPNEQFF. The CDR3 DNA reads as TGTGCCAGCAGTTACTCGGGACACCCAAATGAGCAGTTCTTC.

The CDR3 DNA is TGTGCCAGCAGGATAGGACGGACTGAAGCTTTCTTT. The encoded protein is CASRIGRTEAFF. This chain joins TRBV6-5 and TRBJ1-1; no reliable D call. The CDR3 loop spans 12 amino acids. CDR1 MNHEY and CDR2 SVGAGI come from the germline V gene. V was cut by 6 bases and J by 5 bases, with 10 bases left in between.

The gene calls are TRBV3-1 (or the pseudogene TRBV3-2) and TRBJ2-7; 7 bases align to TRBD2. With 6 bases clipped from V and 6 bases from J, the junction kept 8 bases outside the gene matches. Germline CDR1 is LGHDT and CDR2 is YNNKEL (reference sequence). The CDR3 has 13 amino acids. CDR3 DNA sequence: TGTGCCAGCAGTGGGTCGAGGGAGGGCGAGCAGTACTTC. Amino acids: CASSGSREGEQYF.

The rearrangement links TRBV4-2 to TRBJ2-5; D unresolved. The CDR3 contains 12 residues. The V end lost 0 bases, the J end lost 7 bases, and 6 bases lay between the germline ends. Looked up from germline, CDR1 is LGHNA and CDR2 is YNFKEQ. CDR3 protein: CASSQDLGTQYF. DNA of the CDR3: TGTGCCAGCAGCCAAGACTTGGGGACCCAGTACTTC.

This clone showed up just once. CDR3 coding DNA: TGTGCCAGCAGCTTAGGCCGATCCTACGAGCAGTACGTC. Its protein product is CASSLGRSYEQYV. J is TRBJ2-7 and V is TRBV7-8; D is unresolved. Trimming pared 1 base from V and 1 base from J, leaving 5 bases between. Germline V CDR1 and CDR2: SGHVS, FQNEAQ. There are 13 residues in the CDR3.

The rearrangement links TRBV5-8 to TRBJ2-3, with 8 nucleotides matching TRBD1. The germline V gene encodes CDR1 SGHTS and CDR2 YDEGEE. V gave up 1 base and J gave up 8 bases; unmatched junction bases: 3. This CDR3 is built from 13 residues. CDR3: CASSLSGQGTQYF. The DNA of the CDR3 is TGTGCCAGCAGCTTGTCCGGACAGGGTACGCAGTATTTT.

The rearrangement uses TRBV7-3 and TRBJ1-1, with D unclear. The length of the CDR3 is 14 residues. Trimming removed 4 bases from V and 7 bases from J, with 16 bases in between. The germline CDR1 and CDR2 sequences are SGHTA and FQGTGA. CDR3 protein: CASSSRPPPSEAFF. Written as DNA, the CDR3 is TGTGCCAGCAGCTCTCGTCCCCCGCCAAGTGAAGCTTTCTTT.

This chain joins TRBV5-1 and TRBJ1-6; D is possibly TRBD1 (6 bases). Germline assignment: CDR1 SGHRS and CDR2 YFSETQ. The CDR3 sequence is 14 residues long. Trimming shortened V by 5 bases and J by 7 bases, and 13 bases separated the two germline ends. The CDR3 nucleotides read TGCGCCAGCAGGGAGGGGGGAATCAATTCACCCCTCCACTTT. Amino acids: CASREGGINSPLHF.

The chain couples TRBV7-9 to TRBJ1-3; D not certain. The ends were cut back, 7 bases at V and 0 bases at J, with 19 bases in the middle. Germline V CDR1 and CDR2: SEHNR, FQNEAQ (reference sequence). There are 17 residues in the CDR3. CDR3: CASIPGWGGDSGNTIYF. The CDR3 DNA reads as TGTGCCAGCATCCCAGGTTGGGGTGGGGACTCTGGAAACACCATATATTTT. The variable domain in full, with the rest retrieved from reference TRBV7-9 and TRBJ1-3, is DTGVSQNPRHKITKRGQNVTFRCDPISEHNRLYWYRQTLGQGPEFLTYFQNEAQLEKSRLLSDRFSAERPKGSFSTLEIQRTEQGDSAMYLCASIPGWGGDSGNTIYFGEGSWLTVV.